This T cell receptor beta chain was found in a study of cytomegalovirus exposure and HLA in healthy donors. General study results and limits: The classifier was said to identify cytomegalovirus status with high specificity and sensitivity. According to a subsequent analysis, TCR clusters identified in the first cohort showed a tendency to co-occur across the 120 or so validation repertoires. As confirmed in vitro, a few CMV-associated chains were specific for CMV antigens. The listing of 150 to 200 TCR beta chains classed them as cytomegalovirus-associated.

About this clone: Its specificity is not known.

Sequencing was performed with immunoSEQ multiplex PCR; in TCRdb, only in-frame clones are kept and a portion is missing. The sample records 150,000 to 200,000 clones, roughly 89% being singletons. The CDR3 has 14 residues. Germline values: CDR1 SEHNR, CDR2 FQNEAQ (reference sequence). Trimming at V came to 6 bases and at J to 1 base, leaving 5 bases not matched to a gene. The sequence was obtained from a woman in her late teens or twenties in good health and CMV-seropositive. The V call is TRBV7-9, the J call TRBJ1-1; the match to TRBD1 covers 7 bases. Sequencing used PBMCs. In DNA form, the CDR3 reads TGTGCCAGCAGACCAGGGGGTAGGAACACTGAAGCTTTCTTT. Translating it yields CASRPGGRNTEAFF.